The 8 T cell receptor beta chains presented below share a single source sample, sequenced in a study of blood T cell repertoires in COVID-19. Clones were read by immunoSEQ multiplex PCR, and TCRdb kept only the in-frame ones, dropping some. The sample has about 110,000 clones; about 75% are singletons. Specimen: peripheral blood. All receptors come from a woman in her 70s with acute or convalescent COVID-19.

The rearrangement links TRBV4-1 to TRBJ1-2; D remains ambiguous. This CDR3 is built from 15 residues. Germline V gene data show CDR1 as MGHRA and CDR2 as YSYEKL. V was shortened by 1 base and J by 8 bases, with 17 bases between the two germline ends. The CDR3 DNA reads as TGCGCCAGCAGCCAAGCTGACTTGTCAAACGGGGGCTACACCTTC. This encodes CASSQADLSNGGYTF.

This chain links TRBV2 with TRBJ1-5; D ambiguous. Per the germline V gene, CDR1 is SNHLY and CDR2 is FYNNEI. This CDR3 is built from 14 residues. V was clipped by 5 bases and J by 3 bases, with 11 bases between them. CDR3 DNA sequence: TGTGCCAGCAGTATTGCCCGGGTCAATCAGCCCCAGCATTTT. This codes for CASSIARVNQPQHF.

The chain combines TRBV6-2 or TRBV6-3 with TRBJ2-2; TRBD2 matches at 10 bases. CDR3 length: 14 amino acids. The ends lost 5 bases at V and 5 bases at J; junction bases unmatched: 2. In germline, CDR1 is MNHEY, CDR2 SVGEGT. The CDR3 loop reads CASSRTSGTGELFF. The CDR3 DNA is TGTGCCAGCAGTCGGACTAGCGGTACCGGGGAGCTGTTTTTT.

The CDR3 spells CASSVGPGEQYF. The CDR3 coding sequence is TGTGCCAGCAGCGTGGGGCCCGGAGAGCAGTACTTC. V and J are TRBV9 and TRBJ2-7; TRBD1 might be the D (5 bases). Between the trimmed V and J ends, which lost 2 bases and 7 bases, there was a span of 10 bases. The germline V gene encodes CDR1 SGDLS and CDR2 YYNGEE. The CDR3 contains 12 residues.

V gene TRBV7-9 combines with J gene TRBJ1-1, with 8 bases identical to TRBD1. V was clipped by 3 bases and J by 3 bases; unmatched bases: 6. The CDR3 sequence is 15 residues long. Germline-derived CDR1 and CDR2 are SEHNR and FQNEAQ (reference sequence). CDR3 protein: CASSFRQGADTEAFF. The CDR3 DNA reads TGTGCCAGCAGCTTCAGGCAGGGGGCGGACACTGAAGCTTTCTTT.

The chain uses TRBV3-1 (or the pseudogene TRBV3-2) and TRBJ2-3; 12 nucleotides agree with TRBD2. The germline V gene encodes CDR1 LGHDT and CDR2 YNNKEL (reference sequence). V was pared by 0 bases and J by 1 base, with 5 bases of the junction left unmatched. This CDR3 spans 18 amino acids. The CDR3 region is CASSQEGLAGGGTDTQYF. The CDR3, as DNA: TGTGCCAGCAGCCAAGAAGGGCTAGCGGGGGGGGGCACAGATACGCAGTATTTT.

The chain links TRBV6-1 to TRBJ1-6; D remains ambiguous. The CDR3 spans 14 residues. Trimming removed 3 bases from V and 10 bases from J, with 13 bases in between. The germline gives CDR1 MNHNS, CDR2 SASEGT. The CDR3 DNA is TGTGCCAGCAGTGAGGCCTTTAACATATCACCCCTCCACTTT. Its translation is CASSEAFNISPLHF.

This clone was recorded once. The J gene is TRBJ1-4, the V gene TRBV19; D not resolved. Germline values: CDR1 LNHDA, CDR2 SQIVND (reference sequence). The CDR3 is 14 residues long. Trimming took off 6 bases at V and 3 bases at J, with 11 bases between the two ends. CDR3 in DNA: TGTGCCAGTAGGGCCCCCGGGGCTAATGAAAAACTGTTTTTT. Translated, it gives CASRAPGANEKLFF.